This T cell receptor (beta chain) was documented in a study of T cell responses to AZD1222 COVID-19 vaccine. The CDR3 has 15 residues. V was pared by 5 bases and J by 0 bases, with 7 bases of the junction left unmatched. Germline CDR1 SEHNR, CDR2 FQNEAQ (reference sequence). TCRdb keeps only in-frame clones here, not all; method: immunoSEQ multiplex PCR. Among about 83,000 clones listed, approximately 90% were seen once. With regard to this clone: What it binds is not known.

Whole-study findings and limits: Unmutated variant regions reportedly attract nearly half of all spike-specific TCRs.

Sequenced here: peripheral blood, sampled 28 days after the second AZD1222 dose. The source of this sequence is an adult who received the AZD1222 COVID-19 vaccine. The chain joins TRBV7-9 to TRBJ2-7, with 7 bases that match TRBD2. The CDR3 nucleotides are TGTGCCAGCAGCGGGGGAGGGACTTCCTCCTACGAGCAGTACTTC. This codes for CASSGGGTSSYEQYF.